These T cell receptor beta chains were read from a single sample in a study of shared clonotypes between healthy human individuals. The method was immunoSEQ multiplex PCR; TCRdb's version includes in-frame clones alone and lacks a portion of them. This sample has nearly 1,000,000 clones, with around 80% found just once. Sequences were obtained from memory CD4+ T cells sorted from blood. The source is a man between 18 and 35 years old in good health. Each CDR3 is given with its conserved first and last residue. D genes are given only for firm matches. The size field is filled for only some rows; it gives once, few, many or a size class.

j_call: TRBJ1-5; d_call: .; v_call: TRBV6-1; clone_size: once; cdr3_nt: TGTGCCAGCAGTACAGCAACTTCCAATCAGCCCCAGCATTTT; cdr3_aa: CASSTATSNQPQHF
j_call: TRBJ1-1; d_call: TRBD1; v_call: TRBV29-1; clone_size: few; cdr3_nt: TGCAGCGTATTAGACAGGGAATGGACTGAAGCTTTCTTT; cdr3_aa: CSVLDREWTEAFF
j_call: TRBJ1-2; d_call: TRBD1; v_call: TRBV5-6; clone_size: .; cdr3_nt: TGTGCCAGCAGCCAAATAGTCCGGCAGGGGGCGATTGGCTACACCTTC; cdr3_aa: CASSQIVRQGAIGYTF
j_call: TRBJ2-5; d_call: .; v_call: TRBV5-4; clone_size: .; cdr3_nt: TGTGCCAGCAGCCCGCCATCAGAACAAGAGACCCAGTACTTC; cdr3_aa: CASSPPSEQETQYF
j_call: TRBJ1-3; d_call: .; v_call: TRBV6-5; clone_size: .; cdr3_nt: TGTGCCAGCAGCGCAAGCGGGTTTACGGGAAACACCATATATTTT; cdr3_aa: CASSASGFTGNTIYF
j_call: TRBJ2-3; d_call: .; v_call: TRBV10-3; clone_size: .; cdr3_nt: TGTGCCATCTCAGGACAAGGAACAGATACGCAGTATTTT; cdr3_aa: CAISGQGTDTQYF
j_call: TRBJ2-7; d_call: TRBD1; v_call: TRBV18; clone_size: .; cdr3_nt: TGTGCCAGCTCACCCCCGGGACAGACTTCCTACGAGCAGTACTTC; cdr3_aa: CASSPPGQTSYEQYF
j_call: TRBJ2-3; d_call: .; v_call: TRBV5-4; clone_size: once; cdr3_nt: TGTGCCAGCAGCTTGGGCGCTACCCCAGGCACAGATACGCAGTATTTT; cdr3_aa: CASSLGATPGTDTQYF
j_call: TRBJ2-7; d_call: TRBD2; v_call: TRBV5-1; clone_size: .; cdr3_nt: TGCGCCAGCAGCCGGACTAGCGGGAATTACGAGCAGTACTTC; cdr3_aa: CASSRTSGNYEQYF
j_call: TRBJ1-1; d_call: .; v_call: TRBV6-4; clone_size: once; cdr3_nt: TGTGCCAGCTGGACAGACAAGTCCACTGAAGCTTTCTTT; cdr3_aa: CASWTDKSTEAFF
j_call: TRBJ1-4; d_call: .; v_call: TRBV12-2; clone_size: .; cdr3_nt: TGTGCAAGTCGCTTAGAAGTAGCGGACAGTTCATACGCGCGGGAAAAACTGTTTTTT; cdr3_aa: CASRLEVADSSYAREKLFF
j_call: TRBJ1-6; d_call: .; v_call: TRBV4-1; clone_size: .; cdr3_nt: TGCGCCAGCAGCCAAGATTTTCCTAGGTCACCCCTCCACTTT; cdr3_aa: CASSQDFPRSPLHF
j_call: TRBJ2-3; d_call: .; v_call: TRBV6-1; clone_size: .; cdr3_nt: TGTGCCAGCAGCGTCAGGGCGAGTGAGACAGATACGCAGTATTTT; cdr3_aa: CASSVRASETDTQYF
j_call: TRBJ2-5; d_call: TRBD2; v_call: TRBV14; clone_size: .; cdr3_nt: TGTGCCAGCAGCCGAGGTAGCGGGTGGGAGACCCAGTACTTC; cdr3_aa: CASSRGSGWETQYF
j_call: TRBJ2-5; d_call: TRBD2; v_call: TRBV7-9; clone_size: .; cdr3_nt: TGTGCCAGCAGCTCTAGCGGGGGCACCGGGACCCAGTACTTC; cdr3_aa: CASSSSGGTGTQYF
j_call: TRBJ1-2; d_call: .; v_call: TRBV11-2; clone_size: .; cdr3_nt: TGTGCCAGCAGCGCCGGCGTCTATGGCTACACCTTC; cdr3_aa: CASSAGVYGYTF
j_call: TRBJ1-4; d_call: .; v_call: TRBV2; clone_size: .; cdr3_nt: TGTGCCAGCAGTAAGGGTGAAAAACTGTTTTTT; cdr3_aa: CASSKGEKLFF